These 7 T cell receptor beta chains were sequenced from one sample in a study of blood T cells in healthy people across ages. The authors ran a second PCR of about 7 to 11 cycles using a sample-barcoded 5' primer and a J-beta primer mix. A single record per CDR3 protein comes from TCRdb applying MiXCR to the 5' RACE reads. Of roughly 1.5 million distinct CDR3 sequences listed, about 42% were seen once; the top ten hold less than 5%. Sequenced sample: blood. These TCRs come from a woman aged 18-30 years in good health.

This clonotype was seen a single time. V and J are TRBV18 and TRBJ2-6; 10 bases fit TRBD1. J gave up 1 base and V 1 base, and 7 bases lay outside the gene matches. CDR1 is KGHSH and CDR2 is LQKENI in the germline V gene. This CDR3 region has 19 residues. The chain's CDR3 is CASSPLGTGVRSGANVLTF. The DNA of the CDR3 is TGTGCCAGCTCACCACTAGGGACAGGGGTGAGATCTGGGGCCAACGTCCTGACTTTC.

This clonotype was seen a few times. The J gene is TRBJ2-1, the V gene TRBV27, with D possibly being TRBD1 (5 bases). CDR1 and CDR2 from the germline V gene are MNHEY and SMNVEV (reference sequence). Between the trimmed V and J ends, which lost 3 bases and 10 bases, there was a span of 13 bases. This CDR3 comprises 13 residues. The CDR3 region is CASSLGHNLEQFF. The CDR3, as DNA: TGTGCCAGCAGTTTGGGGCACAACCTCGAGCAGTTCTTC.

The J gene is TRBJ1-1, the V gene TRBV12-3 or TRBV12-4, with D possibly being TRBD1 (5 bases). Trimming took 8 bases from V and 5 from J, leaving 15 bases between them. The CDR3 is made up of 13 amino acids. For the CDR3, the DNA is TGTGCCAGCCTCGGGACCCTAGGGACTGAAGCTTTCTTT. This gives the protein CASLGTLGTEAFF.

V is TRBV2 and J is TRBJ2-1; 9 nucleotides line up with TRBD2. This CDR3 has 15 amino acids. J gave up 5 bases and V 8 bases, and 10 bases lay outside the gene matches. The germline V gene has CDR1 SNHLY and CDR2 FYNNEI. This CDR3 is CASGPGRGGDNEQFF. The CDR3 DNA sequence: TGTGCCAGCGGCCCGGGGCGGGGGGGTGACAATGAGCAGTTCTTC.

There are a few counts of this clonotype. The CDR3 sequence: CSVGWGQSEKLFF. Here the CDR3 DNA reads TGCAGCGTGGGGTGGGGACAAAGTGAAAAACTGTTTTTT. The rearrangement joins TRBV29-1 to TRBJ1-4; TRBD1 is a possible D gene (6 bases). Per germline, CDR1 SQVTM and CDR2 ANQGSEA. Trimming shortened V by 6 bases and J by 7 bases, and 15 bases separated the two germline ends. The CDR3 runs 13 residues.

This clonotype was recorded a few times. The J gene is TRBJ2-7, the V gene TRBV4-1; D gene uncertain. The CDR3 totals 13 residues. From germline, CDR1 is MGHRA and CDR2 YSYEKL. Trimming removed 4 bases from V and 6 bases from J, with 13 bases in between. The CDR3 sequence is CASSLHESLEQYF. The CDR3 DNA is TGCGCCAGCAGCCTACACGAGAGCCTCGAGCAGTACTTC.

The chain is built from TRBV7-6 and TRBJ2-2; perhaps TRBD2 as D (5 bases). From germline, CDR1 is SGHVS and CDR2 FNYEAQ. The CDR3 runs 14 residues. V was trimmed by 5 bases and J by 5 bases, leaving 12 bases between them. CDR3 DNA sequence: TGTGCCAGCAGCCAGGACGGGGAGACCGGGGAGCTGTTTTTT. Its protein product is CASSQDGETGELFF.